Sequencing of this T cell receptor (gamma chain) was carried out in a study of gammadelta T cells in human blood. Study findings and constraints: Microbial exposure reportedly appeared to drive polyclonal expansion of innate gamma-delta T cells right after birth.

TCRdb re-processed the RT-PCR reads using CATT. This table holds about 280 gamma-chain clones, 15% found once. Per the germline V gene, CDR1 is GITISATS and CDR2 is ISYDGTV (reference sequence). This CDR3 contains 16 residues. Losses at the gene ends were 0 bases for V and 6 bases for J; bases not matched to a gene: 2. In the case of this clone: The antigen remains unidentified. It is likely a read error: a sequence one base away is far more abundant.

The chain combines TRGV9 with TRGJP. Sequencing was carried out using Vgamma9Vdelta2 gamma-delta T cells from adult blood. The TCR originated in a human donor. The CDR3 reads CALWEVVELGKKIKVF. CDR3 coding DNA: TGTGCCTTGTGGGAGGTGGTAGAGTTGGGCAAAAAAATCAAGGTATTT.